This TCR beta chain was obtained from a study of blood T cell repertoires in COVID-19. Study in general: Researchers got acute and convalescent COVID-19 samples from the United States, Italy and Spain.

Germline CDR1 reads SGHRS; CDR2 reads YFSETQ. The CDR3 sequence is 15 residues long. The V segment lost 7 bases and the J segment 0 bases; nucleotides outside the gene matches: 6. The method was immunoSEQ multiplex PCR; TCRdb's version includes in-frame clones alone and lacks a portion of them. The sample carries 200,000 or so clones, approximately 84% recorded once. Categorization into cohorts depended on clinical history that participants reported. Two negative PCRs, clearance, or symptom resolution characterized the recovered Cohort 3 donors. The genes are TRBV5-1 and TRBJ2-1, with 8 bases matching TRBD2. The source material was PBMCs or T cells enriched from blood (not recorded which). The sequence derives from a man in his sixties who had recovered from COVID-19. CDR3 amino acids: CASRAGEGSYNEQFF. The DNA for the CDR3 is TGCGCCAGCCGAGCGGGGGAGGGCTCCTACAATGAGCAGTTCTTC. Full variable domain (rest looked up from reference TRBV5-1 and TRBJ2-1): KAGVTQTPRYLIKTRGQQVTLSCSPISGHRSVSWYQQTPGQGLQFLFEYFSETQRNKGNFPGRFSGRQFSNSRSEMNVSTLELGDSALYLCASRAGEGSYNEQFFGPGTRLTVL.